The 30 T cell receptor beta chains presented below share a single source sample, sequenced in a study of CD8+CD57+ T cells in acquired aplastic anemia. Those patients picked for sequencing had displayed CD8+CD57+ cell expansion on flow cytometry. Genomic DNA served as template for TCR beta VDJ and CDR3 profiling. Via MiXCR, TCRdb re-called the reads, giving one row per CDR3 protein. The sample contains about 260,000 distinct CDR3 sequences, less than 85% of which appear only once. Sequencing used sorted CD4+, CD8+, or CD8+CD57+ T cells (not recorded which) from PBMCs. The receptors here all came from a human donor with aplastic anemia.

The CDR3 sequence is CASRLGGNEQFF. CDR3 DNA sequence: TGTGCCAGTAGATTGGGCGGGAATGAGCAGTTCTTC. The chain carries TRBV19 and TRBJ2-1; D perhaps matches TRBD2 (5 bases). The CDR3 sequence is 12 residues long. Trimming left V 6 bases short and J 7 bases short, with 10 bases between. Per the germline V gene, CDR1 is LNHDA and CDR2 is SQIVND (reference sequence).

The CDR3 is CATGTSGSDEQFF. The CDR3, as DNA: TGTGCCACCGGGACTAGCGGGAGTGATGAGCAGTTCTTC. The chain links TRBV24-1 to TRBJ2-1; 14 nucleotides agree with TRBD2. Germline V gives CDR1 KGHDR, CDR2 SFDVKD. There are 13 residues in the CDR3. V dropped 9 bases and J dropped 8; count of bases not matched to a gene: 2.

The chain couples TRBV9 to TRBJ2-5, with 8 bases matching TRBD1. Trimming cost V 7 bases and J 12 bases; bases outside gene matches: 20. The germline V gene encodes CDR1 SGDLS and CDR2 YYNGEE. This CDR3 has 15 amino acids. The CDR3 protein is CASGEPGGEAFFEYF. The CDR3, as DNA: TGTGCCAGCGGCGAACCAGGGGGCGAGGCTTTCTTTGAGTACTTC.

This clonotype was observed a few times. The J gene is TRBJ2-7, the V gene TRBV10-3, with 7 positions matching TRBD1. The CDR3 is 13 amino acids. Trimming at V came to 8 bases and at J to 2 bases, leaving 6 bases not matched to a gene. CDR1 and CDR2 from the germline V gene are ENHRY and SYGVKD. The CDR3 here is CAISTGTPYEQYF. CDR3 bases: TGTGCCATCTCGACAGGGACCCCCTACGAGCAGTACTTC.

A word on this clonotype: An end of the junction does not agree with germline; a read error may underlie this. The chain couples TRBV12-5 to TRBJ2-5; D gene unclear. The CDR3 spans 14 residues. Germline-derived CDR1 and CDR2 are LGHNT and FRNRAP. The CDR3 loop reads CASGSGSEQETQYF. CDR3 sequence (DNA): TGTGCTAGCGGTTCAGGCAGCGAGCAAGAGACCCAGTACTTC.

This clonotype occurred a few times. Sequence at one end of the junction differs from germline and may be a read error. This chain links TRBV7-2 with TRBJ2-5; D possibly corresponds to TRBD2 (5 bases). From germline, CDR1 is SGHTA and CDR2 FQGNSA. The CDR3 is 13 amino acids. The CDR3 spells CASSLDQESAVRF. CDR3 coding DNA: TGTGCCAGCAGCTTAGACCAGGAGTCAGCGGTTCGCTTC.

As for this clonotype: The conserved final phenylalanine or tryptophan is absent from the CDR3, which likely points to a read error. The DNA is omitted, as the CDR3 cannot be located on it reliably, and the CDR3 follows TCRdb's listing. The rearrangement uses TRBV7-2 and TRBJ2-3; TRBD1 is the table's D call, not checked against the DNA. The CDR3 length equals 13 residues, ends included. Germline V gives CDR1 SGHTA, CDR2 FQGNSA. The CDR3 loop reads CASSVAGWGYEQY.

The chain employs TRBV10-3 and TRBJ2-1; 7 nucleotides match TRBD2. From germline, CDR1 is ENHRY and CDR2 SYGVKD. V lost 0 bases, J lost 2 bases, and 4 bases stayed unmatched. The CDR3 runs 16 residues. As DNA, the CDR3 is TGTGCCATCAGTGAGTCCTCTAGCGGAGCCTACAATGAGCAGTTCTTC. It yields the protein CAISESSSGAYNEQFF.

As concerns this clonotype: The germline gene is not matched at one end of the junction; a read error may be the cause. The V gene is TRBV7-2, the J gene TRBJ1-5; D gene ambiguous. The CDR3 loop spans 14 amino acids. Per germline, CDR1 SGHTA and CDR2 FQGNSA. CDR3 nucleotides: TGTGCCAGCAGCTTGACTGGCGGGAGCGGACCCACGCAGTTT. It yields the protein CASSLTGGSGPTQF.

This clonotype was observed once. The J gene is TRBJ1-2, the V gene TRBV10-3, with D possibly matching TRBD1 (5 bases). The CDR3 runs to 12 residues. Germline V gene data show CDR1 as ENHRY and CDR2 as SYGVKD. V was clipped by 6 bases and J by 8 bases, with 13 bases between them. The CDR3 reads CAIRIDRIGYTF. Here the CDR3 DNA reads TGTGCCATCAGAATCGACAGAATCGGCTACACCTTC.

This clonotype was counted a single time. The chain has TRBV11-2 and TRBJ2-5; D may be TRBD2 (6 bases). Between the trimmed V and J ends, which lost 5 bases and 9 bases, there was a span of 13 bases. The CDR3 runs 12 residues. The germline CDR1 and CDR2 sequences are SGHAT and FQNNGV. The CDR3 reads CASSVAVGAQYF. The CDR3 DNA follows: TGTGCCAGCAGCGTAGCGGTGGGGGCCCAGTACTTC.

The count of this clonotype is one. This chain uses TRBV9 with TRBJ1-2; tentative D call: TRBD1 (6 bases). The CDR3 runs 15 residues. Deletions cut 7 bases from V and 10 bases from J, with 26 bases between. The germline V gene encodes CDR1 SGDLS and CDR2 YYNGEE. The CDR3 spells CASGGTGNIDYFYTF. CDR3 sequence (DNA): TGTGCCAGCGGCGGAACAGGGAACATTGACTACTTCTACACCTTC.

This clonotype was seen ten or more times. The rearrangement links TRBV12-3 or TRBV12-4 to TRBJ2-7; a weak D match, TRBD1 (6 bases). V was pared by 0 bases and J by 5 bases, with 20 bases between. The CDR3 length is 17 residues. As DNA, the CDR3 is TGTGCCAGCAGTTTAGCTTCGGCAGGGGCTGCTAGGGACGAGCAGTACTTC. As protein: CASSLASAGAARDEQYF.

This rearrangement joins TRBV7-8 to TRBJ2-3; D possibly corresponds to TRBD2 (6 bases). V was trimmed by 0 bases and J by 12 bases, leaving 19 bases between them. The germline gives CDR1 SGHVS, CDR2 FQNEAQ. The CDR3 contains 15 residues. CDR3 protein: CASSLAADPTSNQYF. DNA for the CDR3: TGTGCCAGCAGCTTAGCGGCAGACCCCACTAGCAATCAGTATTTT.

The chain is built from TRBV7-8 and TRBJ2-6, with TRBD2 matching over 9 bases. V lost 3 bases and J lost 18; bases outside the gene matches: 15. In germline, CDR1 is SGHVS, CDR2 FQNEAQ. The CDR3 spans 15 residues. The CDR3 region has the DNA TGTGCCAGCAGCTTCCAAAGAAGCGGGGGGAGCGATCAGACTTTC. Translation gives CASSFQRSGGSDQTF.

This clonotype was seen a few times. The chain carries TRBV12-3 or TRBV12-4 and TRBJ2-1; D remains ambiguous. V lost 6 bases and J lost 9, with 15 bases in between. The CDR3 has 13 amino acids. CDR3 amino acids: CASSPDGRSEQFF. Written as DNA, the CDR3 is TGTGCCAGCAGCCCTGACGGACGGAGTGAGCAGTTCTTC.

The J gene is TRBJ1-6, the V gene TRBV2; TRBD1 matches 9 bases. Germline assignment: CDR1 SNHLY and CDR2 FYNNEI. The CDR3 spans 12 residues. V dropped 8 bases and J dropped 10; count of bases not matched to a gene: 3. This CDR3 is CASGTGRSPLHF. Here the CDR3 DNA reads TGTGCCAGCGGGACAGGGAGGTCACCCCTCCACTTT. Combining the CDR3 with reference TRBV2 and TRBJ1-6 gives the whole variable domain EPEVTQTPSHQVTQMGQEVILRCVPISNHLYFYWYRQILGQKVEFLVSFYNNEISEKSEIFDDQFSVERPDGSNFTLKIRSTKLEDSAMYFCASGTGRSPLHFGNGTRLTVT.

On this clonotype itself: The junction departs from the called germline gene at one end, perhaps through a read error. This sequence joins TRBV7-9 and TRBJ2-2, with D possibly being TRBD2 (5 bases). The CDR3 runs 12 residues. CDR1 is SEHNR and CDR2 is FQNEAQ in the germline V gene (reference sequence). The chain's CDR3 is CASSLVTGGLSF. The DNA of the CDR3 is TGTGCCAGCAGCTTAGTAACCGGCGGGCTGAGCTTT. The full variable domain, in which reference TRBV7-9 and TRBJ2-2 provide the parts outside the CDR3, is DTGVSQNPRHKITKRGQNVTFRCDPISEHNRLYWYRQTLGQGPEFLTYFQNEAQLEKSRLLSDRFSAERPKGSFSTLEIQRTEQGDSAMYLCASSLVTGGLSFGEGSRLTVL.

This rearrangement joins TRBV7-9 to TRBJ2-7, with 7 bases that match TRBD2. Trimming removed 3 bases from V and 12 bases from J; junction bases left unmatched: 26. This CDR3 has 18 residues. Germline CDR1 SEHNR, CDR2 FQNEAQ (reference sequence). The DNA for the CDR3 is TGTGCCAGCAGCTTTCAAAGAAGCGGGGCGGGCGATGAGCAGTTCTTGTACGTC. Translating it yields CASSFQRSGAGDEQFLYV.

Comment on this clonotype: The junction departs from the called germline gene at one end, perhaps through a read error. The chain carries TRBV5-8 and TRBJ2-5; no clear D gene. The V gene's germline CDR1 is SGHTS and CDR2 YDEGEE. This CDR3 is 14 amino acids long. CDR3 protein: CATSFTTSQETQYF. DNA for the CDR3: TGTGCCACCAGCTTTACTACCAGCCAAGAGACCCAGTACTTC.

In its sample, this clonotype was seen a few times. The chain uses TRBV9 and TRBJ1-6; D is possibly TRBD1 (6 bases). Trimming left V 2 bases short and J 6 bases short, with 12 bases between. The CDR3 has 15 amino acids. CDR1 and CDR2 (germline): SGDLS, YYNGEE. DNA of the CDR3: TGTGCCAGCAGCGTGACAGGAAATAGTAATTCACCCCTCCACTTT. Translated, it gives CASSVTGNSNSPLHF.

V is TRBV25-1 and J is TRBJ1-2; the match to TRBD1 covers 7 bases. The CDR3 runs 15 residues. V was clipped by 7 bases and J by 8 bases; unmatched bases: 16. CDR1 MGHDK and CDR2 SYGVNS come from the germline V gene. CDR3 loop: CASTPQGGQPAGYTF. For the CDR3, the DNA is TGTGCCAGCACCCCCCAGGGGGGACAGCCTGCGGGCTACACCTTC.

The rearrangement uses TRBV7-8 and TRBJ2-7; a weak D match, TRBD1 (7 bases). CDR1 is SGHVS and CDR2 is FQNEAQ in the germline V gene. Trimming took off 7 bases at V and 3 bases at J, with 28 bases between the two ends. This CDR3 region has 18 residues. The CDR3 bases are TGTGCCAGCAAGTTCACAGGGGAGGACTACGAGCAGTACTACGAGCAGTACGTC. Its protein is CASKFTGEDYEQYYEQYV.

J is TRBJ1-1 and V is TRBV7-2; D remains unclear. The CDR3 contains 15 residues. The germline V gene has CDR1 SGHTA and CDR2 FQGNSA. Trimming cost V 5 bases and J 13 bases, with 26 bases left between them. Written as DNA, the CDR3 is TGTGCCAGCAGCGCCCCCCCCAAAGGGAGCACTCAAAATTTCTTT. It specifies CASSAPPKGSTQNFF.

This clonotype was counted between two and nine times. The chain couples TRBV19 to TRBJ2-1, with TRBD2 identical over 7 bases. J was trimmed by 4 bases and V by 1 base; bases with no gene match: 4. The CDR3 is 15 residues long. The germline V gene encodes CDR1 LNHDA and CDR2 SQIVND (reference sequence). This CDR3 is CASSIVGGGYNEQFF. The CDR3 nucleotides are TGTGCCAGTAGTATAGTCGGCGGGGGTTACAATGAGCAGTTCTTC.

About this clonotype itself: Lacking the conserved final phenylalanine or tryptophan, this CDR3 likely reflects a read error. No DNA is shown, since the ends of the CDR3 on it are uncertain; the CDR3 is the one TCRdb lists. The chain carries TRBV7-8 and TRBJ2-1; TRBD1 was called by the table and not checked on the DNA. The CDR3 is made up of 13 amino acids, end residues included. Germline loops: CDR1 SGHVS, CDR2 FQNEAQ. The CDR3 spells CASSLGPRQADTL.

Here the CDR3 reads CASSVETSGSSSKFF. The CDR3 DNA sequence: TGTGCCAGCAGCGTAGAGACTAGCGGGAGTAGCAGCAAGTTCTTC. The chain has TRBV9 and TRBJ2-1; TRBD2 agrees at 12 bases. This CDR3 region has 15 residues. Trimming cost V 0 bases and J 14 bases; bases outside gene matches: 9. CDR1 is SGDLS and CDR2 is YYNGEE in the germline V gene.

The V and J genes are TRBV6-1 and TRBJ2-7, with TRBD1 matching 8 bases. Germline CDR1 is MNHNS and CDR2 is SASEGT. This CDR3 spans 15 amino acids. The J segment lost 0 bases and the V segment lost 7 bases, leaving 8 bases of the junction unmatched. The CDR3 spells CASTILGQGSYEQYF. The CDR3 nucleotides are TGTGCCAGCACCATATTAGGACAGGGCTCCTACGAGCAGTACTTC.

Remarks on this clonotype: No conserved phenylalanine or tryptophan ends this CDR3, so it is likely a read error. The limits of the CDR3 on the DNA are not certain, so only TCRdb's listed CDR3 is given. The V gene is TRBV7-8, the J gene TRBJ2-3; TRBD2 is the table's D call, not checked against the DNA. Germline V gives CDR1 SGHVS, CDR2 FQNEAQ. The CDR3 is 13 amino acids long, termini counted. The CDR3: CASGVAGGPETHY.

The rearrangement uses TRBV7-9 and TRBJ2-7; 9 bases are a match to TRBD2. The CDR3 is 15 amino acids. Germline lookup yields CDR1 SEHNR and CDR2 FQNEAQ (reference sequence). The trim removed 3 bases at V and 11 bases at J, leaving 14 bases unmatched. This CDR3 reads CASSFHPSGACDEYF. The CDR3 DNA sequence: TGTGCCAGCAGCTTTCACCCTAGCGGGGCGTGCGATGAGTACTTC.